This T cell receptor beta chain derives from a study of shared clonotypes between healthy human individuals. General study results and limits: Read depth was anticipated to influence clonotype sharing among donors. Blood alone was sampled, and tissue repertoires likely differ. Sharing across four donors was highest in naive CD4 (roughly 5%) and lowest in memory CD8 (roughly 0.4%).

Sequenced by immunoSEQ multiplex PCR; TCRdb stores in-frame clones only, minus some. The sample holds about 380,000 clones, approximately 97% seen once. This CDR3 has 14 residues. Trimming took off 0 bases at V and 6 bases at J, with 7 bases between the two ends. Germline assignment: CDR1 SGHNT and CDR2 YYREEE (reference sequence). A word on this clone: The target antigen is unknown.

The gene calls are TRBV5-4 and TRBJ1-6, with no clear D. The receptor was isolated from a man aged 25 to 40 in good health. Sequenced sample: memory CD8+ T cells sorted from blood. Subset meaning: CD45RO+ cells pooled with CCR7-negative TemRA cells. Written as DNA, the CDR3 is TGTGCCAGCAGCTTGGGGGCGCTTAATTCACCCCTCCACTTT. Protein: CASSLGALNSPLHF.